Below, one TCR beta chain is given with its context. No antigen is known for it. Per germline, CDR1 SGHAT and CDR2 FQNNGV. The CDR3 consists of 15 residues. Germline trimming cut 1 base from V and 9 bases from J; bases unmatched to any gene: 8. Every isolated RNA sample was fully reverse transcribed, so sequencing captured expressed TCRB transcripts. Profiling relied on immunoSEQ multiplex PCR, and the TCRdb table lists in-frame clones only, not all of them. Altogether 150,000 or so clones are present, roughly 10% being singletons, with the ten largest covering about 2%. The sample belongs to a study of beta chain features in type 1 diabetes. Study-wide context: On cell yields, gender and age, patients and healthy donors were similar. Overall study findings and caveats: PCR might pick shorter templates more often, in the same way for patients and controls. Type 1 diabetes patients showed a moderate but significant shortening of TCRB CDR3s in all four CD4+ subsets.

This clonotype was sampled from a man younger than 35 in good health. Specimen: central memory CD4+ T cells from blood. The chain employs TRBV11-2 and TRBJ2-4; TRBD1 matches 8 bases. The CDR3 loop reads CASSLGRTGPTIQYF. The CDR3 region has the DNA TGTGCCAGCAGCTTAGGTCGGACAGGGCCCACCATTCAGTACTTC.